The present entry profiles one TCR beta chain with its context. The data originate from a study of cytomegalovirus exposure and HLA in healthy donors. V was clipped by 4 bases and J by 5 bases; unmatched bases: 3. Looked up from germline, CDR1 is SGHNT and CDR2 is YYREEE (reference sequence). The CDR3 spans 13 residues. The PCR contained 60 Vbeta and 13 Jbeta primers. Using immunoSEQ multiplex PCR, the repertoire was profiled, and TCRdb retains in-frame clones only, with some absent. Its table lists tens of thousands of clones. This clonotype was sampled from a woman aged 40 to 49 in good health and CMV-seropositive. This chain links TRBV5-4 with TRBJ1-2; 9 bases match TRBD1. The sample taken for sequencing was PBMCs. The CDR3 sequence: CASSPGQGYGYTF. CDR3 DNA: TGTGCCAGCAGCCCGGGACAGGGATATGGCTACACCTTC. The complete variable domain, with remaining parts taken from reference TRBV5-4 and TRBJ1-2, reads ETGVTQSPTHLIKTRGQQVTLRCSSQSGHNTVSWYQQALGQGPQFIFQYYREEENGRGNFPPRFSGLQFPNYSSELNVNALELDDSALYLCASSPGQGYGYTFGSGTRLTVV.